This T cell receptor beta chain was sequenced for a study of human T cells and chemical hapten exposure (dated by TCRdb to 2020 to 2022). Broadly, across the study: For sensitization, 2% DPC in acetone was applied to a roughly 2 cm by roughly 2 cm area of upper inner arm skin. Patch tests used Finn chambers with 0.01% DPC on the upper back, scored after 6 days by International Contact Dermatitis Research Group standards. Blood for TCR sequencing was provided by twenty-nine alopecia patients at one to four time points (pre-sensitization, 2, 6 and 24 weeks). Libraries were pooled for sequencing, and variation in per-sample TCR yields was attributed mainly to small differences in library volumes within the pool. In alopecia patients, the study followed how the peripheral blood TCR repertoire changed in vivo over primary and secondary sensitization to diphenylcyclopropenone (DPC), a hapten. Blood samples were taken from patients before sensitization (week 0) and then at 2, 6 and about 24 weeks after DPC sensitization. Weekly therapeutic DPC doses were additionally applied to the scalp of patients throughout the approximately 25-week study period. Most of the patients in the cohort were female, and the cohort covered alopecia areata with under or over 50% scalp involvement, alopecia totalis and alopecia universalis.

Study-level results and caveats: DPC sensitization did not change how many TCRs were above 1 in 1000 frequency, and no evidence was found of alterations in global repertoire structure. Significantly more large CDR3 similarity clusters were formed by expanded TCRs than by pre-sensitization or healthy control sets, consistent with antigen-driven responses. Alopecia, a presumed autoimmune disease, was present in all patients, so the immune response of the patients might differ from that of healthy individuals. Repeated subsampling changed both the strength of the expansion versus patch-test correlation and the threshold at which the correlation became significant. Patch test score was positively correlated with the number of PT1 expanded TCRs, with significance at thresholds 8, 16 and 32 but not at 4.

The library was built by means of RACE. The run used a NextSeq 500. During library preparation, unique molecular identifiers were attached to individual cDNA molecules so that TCRs could be counted in a quantitative, reproducible way. From each blood RNA sample, both TCR alpha and TCR beta chains were sequenced. As for the original processing: The median number of TCRs per sample was around 96,000, ranging from about 20,000 to 750,000. V, J and CDR3 annotation of the TCR reads was performed with the Decombinator software suite. For the PS versus PT1 abundance plots, all samples were subsampled to the same number of TCRs (28,000). Expanded TCRs were defined as absent before sensitization and observed at least eight times at the 2-week time point. The public sequencing data were trimmed at Q25 with fastp and processed into clonotypes with MiXCR by TCRdb, which kept only in-frame beta chains. Rows with one shared CDR3 protein collapse into an entry with the most common genes and DNA. TCRdb, rather than the study authors, made the V and J calls. The sample yields just over 350,000 distinct CDR3 sequences; around 6% were counted once. The ten largest clones add up to more than 5.5% of the sample.

Per the publication, the time point label means: patch test 2, 6 weeks after DPC sensitization. The treatment or condition label, as the study defines it: therapeutic diphenylcyclopropenone sensitization with weekly scalp DPC. Blood at each patch-test visit was drawn before the patch test was applied. Patients were eligible if aged 18 to 70, diagnosed with alopecia and judged suitable for DPC therapy, and pregnant patients were excluded. Total RNA was extracted from unfractionated whole blood that had been collected in Tempus Blood RNA tubes. Per the germline V gene, SNHLY is the CDR1 and FYNNEI is the CDR2. V is pruned by 8 bases and J by 0 bases, leaving 4 bases of the junction without a gene match. Inclusive of the bounding cysteine and phenylalanine, the CDR3 is 14 residues long. The CDR3 DNA has 42 bases and is translated from base 1. Note on this clonotype: Its specific antigen is unknown. The sample holds no much larger clone one base away, and base qualities are not on file.

Sequenced material: whole blood, taken in connection with sensitization to the hapten diphenylcyclopropenone (DPC). The sequence was obtained from a woman aged 18 to 35 with alopecia areata. Some clones in this sample may be carry-over from other donors' samples. This chain is built from TRBV2 and TRBJ1-5; 7 nucleotides in the junction match TRBD1. The DNA reads as follows: TGTGCCAGCCAGGACAGGTCTAGCAATCAGCCCCAGCATTTT. This translates into CASQDRSSNQPQHF.